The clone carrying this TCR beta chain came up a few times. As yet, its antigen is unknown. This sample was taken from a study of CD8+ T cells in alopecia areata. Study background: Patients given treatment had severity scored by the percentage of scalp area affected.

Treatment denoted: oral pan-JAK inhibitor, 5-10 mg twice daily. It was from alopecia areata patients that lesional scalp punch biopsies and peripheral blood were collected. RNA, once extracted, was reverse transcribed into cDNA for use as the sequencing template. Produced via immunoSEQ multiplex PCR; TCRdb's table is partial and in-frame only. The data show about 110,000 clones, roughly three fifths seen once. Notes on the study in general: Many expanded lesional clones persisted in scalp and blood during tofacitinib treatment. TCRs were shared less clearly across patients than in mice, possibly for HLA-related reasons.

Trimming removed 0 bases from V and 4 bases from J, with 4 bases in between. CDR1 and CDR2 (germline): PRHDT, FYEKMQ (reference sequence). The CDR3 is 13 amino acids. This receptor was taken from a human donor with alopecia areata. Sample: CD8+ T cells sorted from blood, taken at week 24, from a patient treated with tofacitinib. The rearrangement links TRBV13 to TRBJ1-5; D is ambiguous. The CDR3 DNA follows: TGTGCCAGCAGCTTAGGGGAGAATCAGCCCCAGCATTTT. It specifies CASSLGENQPQHF.